These T cell receptor beta chains were read from a single sample in a study of shared clonotypes between healthy human individuals. Repertoires were generated with immunoSEQ multiplex PCR, while TCRdb's copy carries only in-frame clones and drops some. The sample carries about 1 million clones, 70% to 80% recorded once. The sample consisted of memory CD4+ T cells sorted from blood. The source is a man in his late teens or twenties in good health. The CDR3 runs from the conserved cysteine through the conserved F or W. Fields, in order: clone size, V gene, D gene, CDR3 length, J gene, CDR3 protein, CDR3 DNA. A D gene is named only where the DNA matches it firmly. Clone size, where shown, is once, few, many, or a class for clones that have expanded.

>-|TRBV6-5|-|14|TRBJ2-2
CASKGRTNTGELFF
TGTGCCAGCAAGGGTAGAACGAACACCGGGGAGCTGTTTTTT
>-|TRBV9|TRBD2|17|TRBJ2-3
CASSDLTSGPLADTQYF
TGTGCCAGCAGCGATTTAACTAGCGGTCCCTTGGCAGATACGCAGTATTTT
>once|TRBV10-2|-|12|TRBJ2-7
CASSEGDWWRAF
TGCGCCAGCAGTGAAGGGGACTGGTGGCGGGCCTTC
>few|TRBV19|TRBD1|15|TRBJ1-2
CASSMLLGQGDGYTF
TGTGCCAGTAGCATGTTATTGGGACAGGGTGATGGCTACACCTTC
>-|TRBV6-6|-|11|TRBJ2-7
CATGLTYEQYF
TGCGCTACAGGGCTTACCTACGAGCAGTACTTC
>-|TRBV6-1|-|13|TRBJ1-2
CASRSWGAGGYTF
TGTGCCAGCAGATCTTGGGGCGCTGGTGGCTACACCTTC
>-|TRBV28|TRBD1|13|TRBJ2-7
CASSSQGAYEQYF
TGTGCCAGCAGTTCCCAGGGGGCCTACGAGCAGTACTTC
>-|TRBV7-9|-|16|TRBJ2-3
CASSPLSGAGTDTQYF
TGTGCCAGCAGCCCGTTGTCGGGGGCGGGAACAGATACGCAGTATTTT
>once|TRBV30|-|13|TRBJ1-4
CAWSSATNEKLFF
TGCGCCTGGAGTTCGGCGACTAATGAAAAACTGTTTTTT
>-|TRBV30|-|13|TRBJ2-7
CAWRLSPRYEQYF
TGTGCCTGGAGACTAAGCCCTCGCTACGAGCAGTACTTC
>-|TRBV5-1|TRBD2|15|TRBJ2-7
CARREKGRAGYEQYF
TGCGCCAGACGTGAAAAGGGGAGGGCAGGCTACGAGCAGTACTTC
>-|TRBV5-8|TRBD1|15|TRBJ1-4
CASSLPGTGNEKLFF
TGTGCCAGCAGCTTGCCCGGGACAGGGAATGAAAAACTGTTTTTT
>-|TRBV30|-|16|TRBJ1-4
CAWSVRGKTDNEKLFF
TGTGCCTGGAGTGTACGGGGGAAAACCGATAATGAAAAACTGTTTTTT
>-|TRBV7-9|TRBD2|17|TRBJ2-3
CASSLTSSGGTTDTQYF
TGTGCCAGCAGCTTAACGTCTAGCGGGGGAACCACGGATACGCAGTATTTT
>few|TRBV27|-|17|TRBJ2-7
CAIDFSDFFCRLYEQYF
TGTGCCATCGACTTTTCAGACTTTTTTTGCCGCCTCTACGAGCAGTACTTC
>-|TRBV2|-|11|TRBJ2-1
CASSPWDEQFF
TGTGCCAGCAGCCCTTGGGATGAGCAGTTCTTC
>-|TRBV5-1|-|17|TRBJ2-1
CASSLEPGLSSYNEQFF
TGCGCCAGCAGCTTGGAGCCGGGACTCAGCTCCTACAATGAGCAGTTCTTC
>-|TRBV11-3|-|13|TRBJ2-3
CASSTETQGTQYF
TGTGCCAGCAGCACCGAGACTCAGGGCACGCAGTATTTT
>-|TRBV7-8|-|15|TRBJ1-5
CASSAGEVGNQPQHF
TGTGCCAGCAGCGCCGGAGAGGTAGGCAATCAGCCCCAGCATTTT